A selection of T cell receptor beta chains follows, all from one sample in a study of T cell responses to AZD1222 COVID-19 vaccine. TCRdb's copy holds only in-frame clones and misses some; the assay was immunoSEQ multiplex PCR. The sample holds about 140,000 clones; around 92% are singletons and the top ten take 2.5% to 3.5%. This material consisted of peripheral blood, taken on day 0 of AZD1222 vaccination. The origin of the receptors is an adult in good health. The CDR3 runs from the conserved cysteine through the conserved F or W. D genes are given only for firm matches.

j_call v_call d_call cdr3_nt cdr3_aa
TRBJ1-5 TRBV10-2 . TGCGCCAGCAGTGGTCAGGAGGAGGGCGCAAATCAGCCCCAGCATTTT CASSGQEEGANQPQHF
TRBJ1-6 TRBV28 . TGTGCCAGCAGTAAAAGGAGACCCATTAATTCGGCCCTCCACTTT CASSKRRPINSALHF
TRBJ2-3 TRBV6-5 . TGTGCCAGCAGTTACGCGTCGGGGGGCCAGCAAGATACGCAGTATTTT CASSYASGGQQDTQYF
TRBJ1-6 TRBV4-2 . TGTGCCAGCAGCCAAGCCCAGGGGCTGGGACCCCTCCACTTT CASSQAQGLGPLHF
TRBJ1-4 TRBV9 . TGTGCCAGCAGCGTGTCCCTTGACAGGTATAATGAAAAACTGTTTTTT CASSVSLDRYNEKLFF
TRBJ2-1 TRBV5-4 . TGTGCCAGCAGCGGACAAGGGACCTACAATGAGCAGTTCTTC CASSGQGTYNEQFF
TRBJ1-5 TRBV6-5 . TGTGCCAGCAGCTTTACAGGAGGGGGTCAGCCCCAGCATTTT CASSFTGGGQPQHF
TRBJ1-3 TRBV4-1 . TGCGCCAGCAGCCGAGACCCTAGCTCTGGAAACACCATATATTTT CASSRDPSSGNTIYF
TRBJ2-3 TRBV5-8 . TGTGCCAGCAGCCCGGCGCGGAGGAGCACAGATACGCAGTATTTT CASSPARRSTDTQYF
TRBJ2-7 TRBV7-8 TRBD1 TGTGCCAGCGGGAAGACAGGGCCAACCTACGAGCAGTACTTC CASGKTGPTYEQYF
TRBJ1-1 TRBV18 . TGTGCCAGCTCACCCGACAATGTGAACACTGAAGCTTTCTTT CASSPDNVNTEAFF
TRBJ1-2 TRBV6-5 . TGTGCAGTTAGCCTGGGGGAGTATGGCTACACCTTC CAVSLGEYGYTF
TRBJ2-5 TRBV11-2 . TGTGCCAGCAGCTCACTAGCTTGGACCCAGTACTTC CASSSLAWTQYF
TRBJ2-1 TRBV4-3 TRBD2 TGCGCCAGCAGCCAAAGTCTAGCGGGATACAATGAGCAGTTCTTC CASSQSLAGYNEQFF
TRBJ2-5 TRBV9 . TGTGCCAGCAGCGTGGTACCTGGGGGTTTAGAGACCCAGTACTTC CASSVVPGGLETQYF
TRBJ2-4 TRBV28 . TGTGCCAGCAGTTTATGGGGAGGGGGGACCCTAGCCAAAAACATTCAGTACTTC CASSLWGGGTLAKNIQYF
TRBJ1-1 TRBV5-8 . TGTGCCAGCAGCTTGGTGGGCTACACTGAAGCTTTCTTT CASSLVGYTEAFF
TRBJ1-3 TRBV9 TRBD1 TGTGCCAGCAGCCCGCGGGACAGGGGGTTCGGAAACACCATATATTTT CASSPRDRGFGNTIYF
TRBJ2-1 TRBV7-3 TRBD2 TGTGCCAGCAGCTTAGGGATACTAGCGGGATATGATGAGCAGTTCTTC CASSLGILAGYDEQFF
TRBJ1-4 TRBV28 TRBD1 TGTGCCAGCAGTTTCGGGACAGGGGGCCGGCGTGAAAAACTGTTTTTT CASSFGTGGRREKLFF
TRBJ1-4 TRBV5-6 . TGTGCCAGCAGTTTGGGACCCTCTAATGAAAAACTGTTTTTT CASSLGPSNEKLFF
TRBJ1-4 TRBV28 . TGTGCCAGCAGTTTACCCCCTAAGGGAGCTGAAAAACTGTTTTTT CASSLPPKGAEKLFF